The 15 T cell receptor beta chains below come from one sample, sequenced in a study of Graves' ophthalmopathy and Graves' hyperthyroidism. The authors amplified TCR beta CDR3 regions, and they did so from RNA transcripts for repertoire sequencing. The authors performed first-round RT-PCR with HTBI primers and then a second-round multiplex PCR. Each CDR3 protein gets one entry after TCRdb re-called the multiplex PCR reads with MiXCR. In the table there are around 1,200,000 distinct CDR3 sequences, about 36% of which are singletons. Sample: peripheral blood or thyroid tissue (not recorded which). The receptors shown here come from an adult man with Graves' hyperthyroidism.

This clonotype showed up many times. J is TRBJ2-7 and V is TRBV25-1; no reliable D call. The CDR3 has 16 amino acids. Per germline, CDR1 MGHDK and CDR2 SYGVNS. Trimming took off 4 bases at V and 5 bases at J, with 21 bases between the two ends. The CDR3 region has the DNA TGTGCCAGCAGTGTAGATAGGGCGACCACACCAGACGAGCAGTACTTC. It yields the protein CASSVDRATTPDEQYF.

The rearrangement uses TRBV28 and TRBJ1-6; possibly TRBD1 for D (5 bases). CDR3 length: 13 residues. Germline CDR1 reads MDHEN; CDR2 reads SYDVKM. Trimming stripped 6 bases from V and 11 bases from J, with 14 bases between. The CDR3 region is CASSRFEGTPLHF. CDR3 coding DNA: TGTGCCAGCAGCCGCTTTGAGGGGACACCCCTCCACTTT.

The CDR3 DNA reads as TGTGCCAGCAGCGTAGATGGTGGAGACAATCAGCCCCAGCATTTT. Its translation is CASSVDGGDNQPQHF. The rearrangement uses TRBV9 and TRBJ1-5; D not resolved. V lost 0 bases, J lost 3 bases, and 10 bases lay in between. From germline, CDR1 is SGDLS and CDR2 YYNGEE. This CDR3 spans 15 amino acids. Variable domain in full (rest from reference TRBV9 and TRBJ1-5): DSGVTQTPKHLITATGQRVTLRCSPRSGDLSVYWYQQSLDQGLQFLIQYYNGEERAKGNILERFSAQQFPDLHSELNLSSLELGDSALYFCASSVDGGDNQPQHFGDGTRLSIL.

The chain combines TRBV20-1 with TRBJ1-1; D uncertain. This CDR3 region has 11 residues. CDR1 is DFQATT and CDR2 is SNEGSKA in the germline V gene (reference sequence). Trimming shortened V by 3 bases and J by 11 bases, and 13 bases separated the two germline ends. CDR3 loop: CSARRNDEAFF. The DNA for the CDR3 is TGCAGTGCTAGGAGGAATGACGAGGCTTTCTTT.

J is TRBJ2-5 and V is TRBV7-2, with no clear D. CDR1 is SGHTA and CDR2 is FQGNSA in the germline V gene. Trimming took 5 bases from V and 1 from J, leaving 14 bases between them. The CDR3 extends over 15 amino acids. The CDR3 bases are TGTGCCAGCAGCAAATGGGCCCGGCCCCAAGAGACCCAGTACTTC. Translating gives CASSKWARPQETQYF.

The chain is built from TRBV11-2 and TRBJ2-7; perhaps D is TRBD1 or TRBD2 (7 bases each). Trimming cost V 1 base and J 6 bases, with 16 bases left between them. Germline CDR1 SGHAT, CDR2 FQNNGV. CDR3 length: 15 amino acids. CDR3 sequence: CASSLASGGVFEQYF. The CDR3 DNA sequence: TGTGCCAGCAGCTTAGCCTCAGGGGGGGTTTTCGAGCAGTACTTC.

This clonotype was picked up many times. DNA for the CDR3: TGTGCCAGCAGCATGCAGACTAGCCCAGAGACCCAGTACTTC. This encodes CASSMQTSPETQYF. The V and J genes are TRBV7-9 and TRBJ2-5; 7 bases line up with TRBD2. From germline, CDR1 is SEHNR and CDR2 FQNEAQ (reference sequence). V lost 5 bases, J lost 4 bases, and 7 bases stayed unmatched. CDR3 length: 14 amino acids.

This clonotype was picked up many times. The chain employs TRBV20-1 and TRBJ1-1; D perhaps matches TRBD1 (5 bases). The CDR3 loop spans 14 amino acids. The germline V and J ends were trimmed by 3 bases and 2 bases, with 13 bases remaining between them. CDR1 DFQATT and CDR2 SNEGSKA come from the germline V gene (reference sequence). The CDR3 sequence: CSASAIQGNTEAFF. Here the CDR3 DNA reads TGCAGTGCTAGTGCAATCCAGGGTAACACTGAAGCTTTCTTT.

Notes on this clonotype: One end of the junction does not line up with germline, which may come from a read error. The V gene is TRBV24-1, the J gene TRBJ1-5; D is ambiguous. The length of the CDR3 is 13 residues. Germline V gene data show CDR1 as KGHDR and CDR2 as SFDVKD. CDR3 sequence reads: CASSTARNQPQHF. CDR3 in DNA: TGTGCCAGCAGTACGGCACGAAATCAGCCCCAGCATTTT.

This clonotype was recorded a few times. This chain joins TRBV20-1 and TRBJ2-7; no clear D. Trimming cost V 0 bases and J 4 bases, with 13 bases left between them. The germline V gene encodes CDR1 DFQATT and CDR2 SNEGSKA (reference sequence). There are 14 residues in the CDR3. The DNA for the CDR3 is TGCAGTGCTAGAGATACCCTCCGGCGTTACGAGCAGTACTTC. Its protein product is CSARDTLRRYEQYF.

This clonotype has more than one count but fewer than ten. V usage is TRBV5-8 and J usage is TRBJ2-5; the D gene is possibly TRBD1 (6 bases). Germline V gene data show CDR1 as SGHTS and CDR2 as YDEGEE. This CDR3 has 14 residues. Trimming removed 3 bases from V and 4 bases from J, with 13 bases in between. CDR3: CASSSGTPVETQYF. The CDR3 DNA reads TGTGCCAGCAGCTCCGGGACACCCGTAGAGACCCAGTACTTC.

Concerning this clonotype itself: A much larger clone differs by one base, so this may be a read error. V and J are TRBV11-2 and TRBJ1-2; no definite D call. The CDR3 is 13 amino acids. V lost 4 bases to trimming and J lost 4 bases, with 10 bases between them. CDR1 is SGHAT and CDR2 is FQNNGV in the germline V gene. CDR3 DNA sequence: TGTGCCAGCAGCTCCGACTATTCCTATGGCTACACCTTC. Amino acids: CASSSDYSYGYTF.

A few counts support this clonotype. This sequence joins TRBV4-3 and TRBJ2-7; unclear D gene. Germline loops: CDR1 LGHNA, CDR2 YSLEER. This CDR3 contains 13 residues. The V end was cut by 2 bases, the J end by 2 bases, with 7 bases between. The CDR3 bases are TGCGCCAGCAGCCAAACTTTAACCTACGAGCAGTACTTC. Protein product: CASSQTLTYEQYF.

The sample holds a few counts of this clonotype. This chain connects TRBV15 to TRBJ1-1, with TRBD1 identical over 8 bases. V lost 2 bases, J lost 5 bases, and 7 bases stayed unmatched. CDR3 size: 15 residues. Germline V lookup: CDR1 LNHNV, CDR2 YYDKDF (reference sequence). The DNA of the CDR3 is TGTGCCACCAGCAGAAAGACAGGGGTAGGGACTGAAGCTTTCTTT. Translating gives CATSRKTGVGTEAFF.

This clonotype was seen only a few times. This chain joins TRBV29-1 and TRBJ1-1, with D possibly being TRBD1 (5 bases). V was shortened by 6 bases and J by 2 bases, with 16 bases between the two germline ends. Germline CDR1 SQVTM, CDR2 ANQGSEA. The CDR3 runs to 14 residues. CDR3 protein: CSVLPQGSNTEAFF. The CDR3 region has the DNA TGCAGCGTCCTGCCGCAGGGAAGCAACACTGAAGCTTTCTTT.